Sequencing of this TCR beta chain was carried out in a study of identifying expanded T cells in peripheral blood (dated by TCRdb to 2018 to 2020). Concerning the study at large: Separate aliquots of the same genomic DNA pool were sequenced to produce technical replicates, and four replicates were compared in pairs. Beyond this particular receptor, the publication reports: The binomial model flagged about 1.3 differentially abundant clones between technical replicates but 15 to 17 over two weeks and approximately 18 over around 4 weeks. In all healthy donors, the variance in clone template counts between samples taken two weeks apart rose significantly as total template count increased. Across all healthy-donor time intervals, the beta-binomial model significantly cut both the number of clones called differentially abundant and the false-positive rate. The authors expected that biological variance in healthy repertoires might rise further over much longer intervals, such as months to years.

As for this clone: No antigen is known for it. Base qualities are not at hand, and no much larger clone is one base apart.

A distance of 11 bases separates the germline ends of V and J, which lose 2 bases and 3 bases respectively. The CDR3 starts with the cysteine, ends with the phenylalanine, and has 15 residues. CDR3 DNA is the only sequence kept; it has 45 bases, read in frame from the first base. The germline V gene supplies CDR1 KGHSH and CDR2 LQKENI. TCRbeta CDR3 regions were profiled by bias-controlled multiplex PCR amplification of genomic DNA with the immunoSEQ Assay. In the source study's methods: To quantify the absolute abundance of each unique TCRbeta CDR3 region, the sequences were collapsed and filtered. Differential abundance was tested with a binomial (Fisher-equivalent) model and with a beta-binomial model adding time-dependent variance fitted from healthy donors. Clones with fewer than 5 combined templates were excluded, and clones with Benjamini-Hochberg FDR below 0.01 were called differentially abundant. Beta-binomial variance was modeled as a function of total template count across the two samples using the form v = (b*log(k)+a)^2. This is the immuneACCESS table as TCRdb keeps it, with only in-frame sequences that have V and J called. A part of the clones is gone; compared with another copy, unresolved V genes explain less than half, and the rest is unexplained. V and J calls and clone size are given by that table; D and trimming were obtained from the DNA. Present in this sample are 85,000 to 100,000 clones, more than 70% of which were seen just once. The top ten hold approximately 4% of the sample.

During the collection period, no infections or other immune events were recorded for the healthy donors. To calibrate time-dependent variance in a beta-binomial model of T-cell clone differential abundance, blood repertoires from healthy donors were used as a training cohort. The training cohort was composed of roughly ten healthy donors, 3 female and 7 male. An age range of roughly 29 to 65 years, with an average of 43 years, was recorded for the donors. Obtained from a commercial supplier, whole blood was collected from each healthy donor at three time points set around 2 weeks apart. For immunosequencing, genomic DNA was extracted from unsorted whole blood.

The sample was blood. This TCR derives from a person aged 18 to 70 in good health. The V and J genes are TRBV18 and TRBJ1-5; the D region possibly corresponds to TRBD1 (5 bases align). The nucleotide sequence is given as TGTGCCAGCTCACCAGGAGGGGTTCACAATCAGCCCCAGCATTTT. Its product reads: CASSPGGVHNQPQHF.